These T cell receptor beta chains were read from a single sample in a study of blood T cell repertoires in COVID-19. Profiling relied on immunoSEQ multiplex PCR, and the TCRdb table lists in-frame clones only, not all of them. Of around 110,000 clones in the sample, about two thirds were seen once. The specimen sequenced was peripheral blood. Source of these receptors: a human donor with acute or convalescent COVID-19. The donor label of this sample is uncertain. Each CDR3 is given with its conserved first and last residue. The order of the fields is D gene, clone size, J gene, V gene, CDR3 length, CDR3 DNA, CDR3 protein. A D gene is named only where the DNA matches it firmly. The listing skips clone size in some rows; elsewhere it reads once, few, many or a size class.

d_gene: TRBD1
abundance: many
j_gene: TRBJ2-1
v_gene: TRBV15
len: 13
CDR3nt: TGTGCCACCAGCCGGCACAGGGGGAATGAGCAGTTCTTC
CDR3aa: CATSRHRGNEQFF

d_gene: TRBD2
abundance: NA
j_gene: TRBJ2-3
v_gene: TRBV7-2
len: 17
CDR3nt: TGTGCCAGCAGCTTAGAACTAGCGGGGACTGGCACAGATACGCAGTATTTT
CDR3aa: CASSLELAGTGTDTQYF

d_gene: NA
abundance: NA
j_gene: TRBJ1-1
v_gene: TRBV4-1
len: 14
CDR3nt: TGCGCCAGCAGCCAAGATAACACGAACACTGAAGCTTTCTTT
CDR3aa: CASSQDNTNTEAFF

d_gene: NA
abundance: NA
j_gene: TRBJ2-1
v_gene: TRBV5-1
len: 15
CDR3nt: TGCGCCAGCAGCTTGGTTCCAGGGGGGTACAATGAGCAGTTCTTC
CDR3aa: CASSLVPGGYNEQFF

d_gene: TRBD1
abundance: few
j_gene: TRBJ2-5
v_gene: TRBV7-2
len: 16
CDR3nt: TGTGCCAGCAGCTCATGGGGACAGGGCGGTGGCGAGACCCAGTACTTC
CDR3aa: CASSSWGQGGGETQYF

d_gene: TRBD1
abundance: few
j_gene: TRBJ1-2
v_gene: TRBV6-1
len: 16
CDR3nt: TGTGCCAGCAGTGACCCCGGACAGGGGTATAACTATGGCTACACCTTC
CDR3aa: CASSDPGQGYNYGYTF

d_gene: NA
abundance: NA
j_gene: TRBJ1-4
v_gene: TRBV4-1
len: 15
CDR3nt: TGCGCCAGCAGCCAACCCCTAGGCACTAATGAAAAACTGTTTTTT
CDR3aa: CASSQPLGTNEKLFF

d_gene: TRBD1
abundance: NA
j_gene: TRBJ2-3
v_gene: TRBV7-3
len: 17
CDR3nt: TGTGCCAGCAGCTTAACAGGGGGCAGGGGCCCCACAGATACGCAGTATTTT
CDR3aa: CASSLTGGRGPTDTQYF

d_gene: TRBD1
abundance: NA
j_gene: TRBJ2-2
v_gene: TRBV7-2
len: 15
CDR3nt: TGTGCCAGCAGTTCTATTAGGCAGGGGGCCGGGGAGCTGTTTTTT
CDR3aa: CASSSIRQGAGELFF

d_gene: TRBD1
abundance: NA
j_gene: TRBJ1-5
v_gene: TRBV6-5
len: 14
CDR3nt: TGTGCCAGCCAGGACAGGGCTAGCAATCAGCCCCAGCATTTT
CDR3aa: CASQDRASNQPQHF

d_gene: NA
abundance: NA
j_gene: TRBJ1-5
v_gene: TRBV6-5
len: 14
CDR3nt: TGTGCCAGCATTGGAGGGGTCCGCGGTCAGCCCCAGCATTTT
CDR3aa: CASIGGVRGQPQHF

d_gene: NA
abundance: NA
j_gene: TRBJ2-5
v_gene: TRBV7-9
len: 14
CDR3nt: TGTGCCAGCAGCCTCCATAGTGGGGGCGAGACCCAGTACTTC
CDR3aa: CASSLHSGGETQYF

d_gene: TRBD1
abundance: NA
j_gene: TRBJ1-5
v_gene: TRBV5-8
len: 16
CDR3nt: TGTGCCAGCAGCAATGGACAGGGGATTGGCAATCAGCCCCAGCATTTT
CDR3aa: CASSNGQGIGNQPQHF

d_gene: NA
abundance: NA
j_gene: TRBJ1-2
v_gene: TRBV28
len: 15
CDR3nt: TGTGCCAGCAGCAAATCCCTGGAGGGAAGTCGGGGCTACACCTTC
CDR3aa: CASSKSLEGSRGYTF

d_gene: NA
abundance: NA
j_gene: TRBJ1-1
v_gene: TRBV6-1
len: 13
CDR3nt: TGTGCCAGCAGTGAAATGGGGGGCACTGAAGCTTTCTTT
CDR3aa: CASSEMGGTEAFF

d_gene: NA
abundance: NA
j_gene: TRBJ2-1
v_gene: TRBV21-1
len: 15
CDR3nt: TGTGCCAGCGGCCATAGCGGGGGGGCCTACAATGAGCAGTTCTTC
CDR3aa: CASGHSGGAYNEQFF